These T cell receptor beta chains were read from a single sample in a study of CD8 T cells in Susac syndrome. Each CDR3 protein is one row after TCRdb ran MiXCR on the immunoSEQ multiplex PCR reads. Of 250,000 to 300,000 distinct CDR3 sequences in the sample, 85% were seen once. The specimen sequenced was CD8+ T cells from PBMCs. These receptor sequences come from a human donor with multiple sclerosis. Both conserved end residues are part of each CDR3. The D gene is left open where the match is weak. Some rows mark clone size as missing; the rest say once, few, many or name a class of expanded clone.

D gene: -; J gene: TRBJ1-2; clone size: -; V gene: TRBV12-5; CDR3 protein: CASGFGITNYGYTF; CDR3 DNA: TGTGCTAGTGGTTTTGGGATTACTAACTATGGCTACACCTTC
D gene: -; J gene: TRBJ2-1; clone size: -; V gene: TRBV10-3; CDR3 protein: CAISAGNEQFF; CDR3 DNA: TGTGCCATCAGTGCCGGAAATGAGCAGTTCTTC
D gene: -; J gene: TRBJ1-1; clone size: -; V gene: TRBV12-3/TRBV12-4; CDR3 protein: CASSLPQGTNTEAFF; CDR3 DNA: TGTGCCAGCAGTTTGCCTCAGGGGACCAACACTGAAGCTTTCTTT
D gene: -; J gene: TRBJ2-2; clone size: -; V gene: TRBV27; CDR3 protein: CASFKGGGATGELFF; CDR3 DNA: TGTGCCAGTTTTAAGGGAGGGGGGGCCACCGGGGAGCTGTTTTTT
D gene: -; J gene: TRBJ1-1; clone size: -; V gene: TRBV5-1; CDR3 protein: CASSLRGPRHTEAFF; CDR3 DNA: TGCGCCAGCAGCCTCCGGGGCCCCCGGCACACTGAAGCTTTCTTT
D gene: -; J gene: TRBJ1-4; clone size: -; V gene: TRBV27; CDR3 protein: CASSLFLGDEKLFF; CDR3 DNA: TGTGCCAGCAGTTTATTTCTAGGGGATGAAAAACTGTTTTTT
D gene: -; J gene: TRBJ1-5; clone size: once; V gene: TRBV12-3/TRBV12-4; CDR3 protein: CASSLVAGSYRPQHF; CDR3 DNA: TGTGCCAGCAGTTTAGTGGCAGGGTCCTATCGGCCCCAGCATTTT
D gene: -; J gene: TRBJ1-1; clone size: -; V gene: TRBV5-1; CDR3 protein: CASSSEGGITEAFF; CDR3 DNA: TGCGCCAGCAGCTCAGAGGGGGGAATCACTGAAGCTTTCTTT
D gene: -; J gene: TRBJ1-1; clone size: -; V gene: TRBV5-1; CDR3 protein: CASSFKRGENTEAFF; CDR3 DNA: TGCGCCAGCAGCTTTAAGAGGGGAGAGAACACTGAAGCTTTCTTT
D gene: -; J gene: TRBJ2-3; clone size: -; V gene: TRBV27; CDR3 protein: CASSLVGAWTDTQYF; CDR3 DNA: TGTGCCAGCAGTTTAGTGGGAGCGTGGACAGATACGCAGTATTTT
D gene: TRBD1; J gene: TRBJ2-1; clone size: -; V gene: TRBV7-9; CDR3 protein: CASSATGRNNEQFF; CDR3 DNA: TGTGCCAGCAGCGCGACAGGGCGCAACAATGAGCAGTTCTTC
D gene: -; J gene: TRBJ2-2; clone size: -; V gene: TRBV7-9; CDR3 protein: CASTPPGTGELFF; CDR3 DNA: TGTGCCAGCACCCCCCCAGGCACCGGGGAGCTGTTTTTT
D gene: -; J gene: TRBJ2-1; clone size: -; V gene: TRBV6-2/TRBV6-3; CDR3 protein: CASSPLGTHEQFF; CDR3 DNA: TGTGCCAGCAGTCCCCTCGGGACCCATGAGCAGTTCTTC
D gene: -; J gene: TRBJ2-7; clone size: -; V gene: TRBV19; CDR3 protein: CASSIDLTNEQYF; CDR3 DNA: TGTGCCAGTAGTATAGATCTGACAAACGAGCAGTACTTC
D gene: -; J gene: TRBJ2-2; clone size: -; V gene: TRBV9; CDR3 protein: CASSERQKPGELFF; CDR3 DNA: TGTGCCAGCAGCGAGCGACAGAAGCCCGGGGAGCTGTTTTTT
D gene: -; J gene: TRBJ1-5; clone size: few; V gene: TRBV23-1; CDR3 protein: CASSQSYGHSNQPQHF; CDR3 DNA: TGCGCCAGCAGTCAATCTTACGGTCATAGCAATCAGCCCCAGCATTTT
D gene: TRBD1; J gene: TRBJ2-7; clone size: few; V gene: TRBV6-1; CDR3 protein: CASSSGQQEYF; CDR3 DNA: TGTGCCAGCAGTTCGGGACAGCAAGAGTACTTC
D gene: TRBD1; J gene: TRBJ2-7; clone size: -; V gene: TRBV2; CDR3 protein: CAGDRVSYEQYF; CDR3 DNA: TGTGCCGGGGACAGGGTCTCCTACGAGCAGTACTTC
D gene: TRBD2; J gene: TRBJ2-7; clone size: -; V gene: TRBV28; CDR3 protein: CASSPDSGSLYEQYF; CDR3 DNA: TGTGCCAGCAGTCCAGATAGCGGGAGTCTTTACGAGCAGTACTTC
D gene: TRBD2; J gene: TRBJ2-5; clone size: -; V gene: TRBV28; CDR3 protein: CASTRSGRGETQYF; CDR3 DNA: TGTGCCAGCACCCGAAGCGGGAGGGGAGAGACCCAGTACTTC
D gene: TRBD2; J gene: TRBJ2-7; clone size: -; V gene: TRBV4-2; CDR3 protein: CASSQSASGRSEQYF; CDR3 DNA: TGTGCCAGCAGCCAGTCGGCCAGCGGGAGGTCCGAGCAGTACTTC
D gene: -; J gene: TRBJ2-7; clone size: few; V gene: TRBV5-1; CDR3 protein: CASSWRGPDEQYF; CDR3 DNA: TGCGCCAGCAGCTGGAGAGGGCCCGACGAGCAGTACTTC
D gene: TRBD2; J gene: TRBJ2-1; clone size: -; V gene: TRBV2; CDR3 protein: CASSEAAGGPGNEQFF; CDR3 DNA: TGTGCCAGCAGTGAAGCTGCGGGAGGGCCCGGCAATGAGCAGTTCTTC
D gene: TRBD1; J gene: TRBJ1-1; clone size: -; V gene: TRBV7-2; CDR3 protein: CASSYLTGALTEAFF; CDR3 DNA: TGTGCCAGCAGCTATCTGACAGGGGCCCTCACTGAAGCTTTCTTT
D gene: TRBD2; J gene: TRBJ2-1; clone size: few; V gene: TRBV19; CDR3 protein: CASSGLAGYNEQFF; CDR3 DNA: TGTGCCAGTAGTGGACTAGCGGGTTACAATGAGCAGTTCTTC
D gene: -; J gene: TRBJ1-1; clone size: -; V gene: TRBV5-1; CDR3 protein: CASSFEGQNTEAFF; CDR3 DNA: TGCGCCAGCAGTTTTGAGGGACAGAACACTGAAGCTTTCTTT
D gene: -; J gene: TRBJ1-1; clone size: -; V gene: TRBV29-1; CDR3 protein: CSVKSGTTNTEAFF; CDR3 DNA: TGCAGCGTCAAAAGTGGGACAACGAACACTGAAGCTTTCTTT
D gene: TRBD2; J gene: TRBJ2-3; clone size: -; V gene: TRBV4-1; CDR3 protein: CASSLGQLKAGASTDTQYF; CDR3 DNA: TGCGCCAGCAGCCTGGGGCAATTAAAAGCGGGAGCTAGCACAGATACGCAGTATTTT
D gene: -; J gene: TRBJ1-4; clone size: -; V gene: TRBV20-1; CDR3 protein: CSASSRQGLGEKLFF; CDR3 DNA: TGCAGTGCTAGTTCTCGGCAGGGTTTGGGTGAAAAACTGTTTTTT
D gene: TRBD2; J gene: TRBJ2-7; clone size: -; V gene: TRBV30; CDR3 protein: CACLAGPYEQYF; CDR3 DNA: TGTGCCTGTTTAGCGGGCCCCTACGAGCAGTACTTC
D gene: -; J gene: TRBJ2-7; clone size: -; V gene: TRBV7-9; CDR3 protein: CASSLSVGAESSYEQYF; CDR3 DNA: TGTGCCAGCAGCTTAAGTGTGGGAGCGGAGAGCTCCTACGAGCAGTACTTC
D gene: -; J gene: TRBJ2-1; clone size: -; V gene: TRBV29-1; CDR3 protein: CSVSVGEPDEQFF; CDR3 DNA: TGCAGCGTTTCGGTTGGGGAACCGGATGAGCAGTTCTTC
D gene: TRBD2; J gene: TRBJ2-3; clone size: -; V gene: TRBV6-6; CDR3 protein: CASRLSGSLSTDTQYF; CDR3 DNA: TGTGCCAGCAGACTTAGCGGGAGTCTGAGCACAGATACGCAGTATTTT